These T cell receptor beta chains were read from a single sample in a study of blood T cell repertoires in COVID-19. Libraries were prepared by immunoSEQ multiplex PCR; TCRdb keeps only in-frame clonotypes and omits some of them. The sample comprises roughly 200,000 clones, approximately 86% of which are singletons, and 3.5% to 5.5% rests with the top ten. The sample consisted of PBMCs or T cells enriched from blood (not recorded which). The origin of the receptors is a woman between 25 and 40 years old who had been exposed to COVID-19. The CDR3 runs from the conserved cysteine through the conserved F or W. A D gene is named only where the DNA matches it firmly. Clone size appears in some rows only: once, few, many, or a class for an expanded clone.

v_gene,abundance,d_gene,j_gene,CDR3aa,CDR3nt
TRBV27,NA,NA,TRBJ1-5,CASSLPGGNQPQHF,TGTGCCAGCAGTTTACCCGGGGGAAATCAGCCCCAGCATTTT
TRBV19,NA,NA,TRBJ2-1,CASSTGWQMDEQFF,TGTGCCAGTAGTACGGGTTGGCAGATGGATGAGCAGTTCTTC
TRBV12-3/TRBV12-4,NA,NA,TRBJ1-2,CTSGRGLDYGYTF,TGTACTTCCGGGAGGGGGTTAGACTATGGCTACACCTTC
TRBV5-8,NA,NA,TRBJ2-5,CASGPLGEGGTQYF,TGTGCCAGCGGCCCGTTGGGGGAAGGGGGGACCCAGTACTTC
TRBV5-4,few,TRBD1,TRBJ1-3,CASSLGTGTGNTIYF,TGTGCCAGCAGCTTGGGGACAGGGACTGGAAACACCATATATTTT
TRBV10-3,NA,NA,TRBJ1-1,CAIRSQVENTEAFF,TGTGCCATCAGGTCCCAGGTCGAGAACACTGAAGCTTTCTTT
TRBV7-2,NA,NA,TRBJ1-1,CASSWGREGTEAFF,TGTGCCAGCAGCTGGGGACGGGAGGGCACTGAAGCTTTCTTT
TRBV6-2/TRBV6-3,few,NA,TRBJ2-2,CASSYTMDRAGELFF,TGTGCCAGCAGTTACACCATGGACAGAGCCGGGGAGCTGTTTTTT
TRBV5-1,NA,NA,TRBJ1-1,CASSPALSGSQAFF,TGCGCCAGCAGCCCCGCCCTTTCCGGGTCTCAAGCTTTCTTT
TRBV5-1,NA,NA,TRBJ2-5,CASSLASGGGETQYF,TGCGCCAGCAGCTTGGCCTCGGGGGGCGGAGAGACCCAGTACTTC
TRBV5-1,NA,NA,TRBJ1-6,CASSVSPGVMSNSPLHF,TGCGCCAGCAGCGTGTCTCCAGGGGTTATGAGCAATTCACCCCTCCACTTT
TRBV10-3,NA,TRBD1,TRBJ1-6,CAISESGQGASPLHF,TGTGCCATCAGTGAGTCGGGACAGGGTGCTTCACCCCTCCACTTT
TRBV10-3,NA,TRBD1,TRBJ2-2,CAITGTENTGELFF,TGTGCCATCACCGGGACAGAGAACACCGGGGAGCTGTTTTTT
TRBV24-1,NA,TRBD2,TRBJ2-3,CATSDPLPSGGHYNTQYF,TGTGCCACCAGTGATCCACTCCCGAGCGGGGGGCACTACAATACGCAGTATTTT
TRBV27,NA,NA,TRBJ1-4,CASRTGTWDEKLFF,TGTGCCAGCAGGACGGGGACATGGGACGAAAAACTGTTTTTT
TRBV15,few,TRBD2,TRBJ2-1,CATSSARRKRGGFNNEQFF,TGTGCCACCAGCAGTGCAAGGCGGAAGCGGGGGGGCTTCAACAATGAGCAGTTCTTC
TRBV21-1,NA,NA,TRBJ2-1,CASSKTGGSYNEQFF,TGTGCCAGCAGCAAGACAGGGGGTTCCTACAATGAGCAGTTCTTC
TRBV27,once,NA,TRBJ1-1,CASNLLRGNTEAFF,TGTGCCAGCAATTTGTTGCGGGGCAACACTGAAGCTTTCTTT
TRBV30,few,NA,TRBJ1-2,CAWSVDQQAYGYTF,TGTGCCTGGAGTGTAGACCAACAGGCGTATGGCTACACCTTC
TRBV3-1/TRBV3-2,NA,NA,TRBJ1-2,CASSQGPLGGYGYTF,TGTGCCAGCAGCCAAGGACCTCTGGGGGGCTATGGCTACACCTTC
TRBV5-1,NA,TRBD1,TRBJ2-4,CASSTSGGSKNIQYF,TGCGCCAGCAGCACCTCAGGGGGCTCCAAAAACATTCAGTACTTC
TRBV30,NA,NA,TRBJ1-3,CAWAIGGGSGNTIYF,TGTGCCTGGGCCATTGGAGGTGGATCTGGAAACACCATATATTTT
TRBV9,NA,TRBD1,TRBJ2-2,CASSVVRATGATGELFF,TGTGCCAGCAGCGTAGTGAGGGCGACAGGGGCGACCGGGGAGCTGTTTTTT
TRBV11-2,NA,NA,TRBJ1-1,CASSWGPGLNTEAFF,TGTGCCAGCAGCTGGGGCCCAGGGCTGAACACTGAAGCTTTCTTT
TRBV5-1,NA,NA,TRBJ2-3,CASSLGRSTDTQYF,TGCGCCAGCAGCCTCGGCAGGAGCACAGATACGCAGTATTTT
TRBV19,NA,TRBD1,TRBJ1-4,CASSGTGGSPKLFF,TGTGCCAGTAGTGGGACAGGGGGCTCGCCGAAACTGTTTTTT
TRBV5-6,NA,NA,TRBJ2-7,CASSTRGYEQYF,TGTGCCAGCAGCACGAGGGGGTACGAGCAGTACTTC
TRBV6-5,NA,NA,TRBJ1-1,CASSHGHQNTEAFF,TGTGCCAGCAGCCACGGACATCAGAACACTGAAGCTTTCTTT
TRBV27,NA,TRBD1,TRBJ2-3,CASNQGQGGNTDTQYF,TGTGCCAGCAACCAGGGACAGGGAGGTAACACAGATACGCAGTATTTT
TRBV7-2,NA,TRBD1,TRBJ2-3,CASSQGQGTDTQYF,TGTGCCAGCAGCCAGGGACAGGGGACAGATACGCAGTATTTT
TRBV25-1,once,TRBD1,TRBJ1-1,CASSEYGTGETEAFF,TGTGCCAGCAGTGAATATGGGACAGGGGAAACTGAAGCTTTCTTT
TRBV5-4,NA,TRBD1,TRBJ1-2,CASSLGLEGAYYGYTF,TGTGCCAGCAGCTTGGGACTCGAGGGGGCTTACTATGGCTACACCTTC
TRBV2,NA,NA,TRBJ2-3,CASSVLSSGDTQYF,TGTGCCAGCAGTGTCCTCTCCTCGGGAGATACGCAGTATTTT
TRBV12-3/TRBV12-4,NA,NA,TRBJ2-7,CASSLATYYEQYF,TGTGCCAGCAGTTTAGCCACTTACTACGAGCAGTACTTC
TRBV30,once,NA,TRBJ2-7,CALRSVRGLHYEQYF,TGTGCCCTACGGTCTGTGCGGGGCCTCCACTACGAGCAGTACTTC
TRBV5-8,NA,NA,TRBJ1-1,CASSSGVGTNTEAFF,TGTGCCAGCAGCTCCGGGGTAGGGACTAACACTGAAGCTTTCTTT
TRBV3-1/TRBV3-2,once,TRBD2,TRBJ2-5,CASALIRTSGGETQYF,TGTGCCAGCGCTTTGATCCGGACTAGCGGGGGAGAGACCCAGTACTTC
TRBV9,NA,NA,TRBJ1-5,CASSVGDIANQPQHF,TGTGCCAGCAGCGTAGGGGACATCGCCAATCAGCCCCAGCATTTT
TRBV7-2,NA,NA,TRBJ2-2,CASSSGQSTGTGELFF,TGTGCCAGCAGCTCCGGACAATCTACTGGCACCGGGGAGCTGTTTTTT
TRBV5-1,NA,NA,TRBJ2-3,CASSLEPSDTDTQYF,TGCGCCAGCAGCTTGGAGCCTAGCGACACAGATACGCAGTATTTT
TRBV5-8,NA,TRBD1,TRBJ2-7,CASSPRDRGPLGYEQYF,TGTGCCAGCAGCCCCCGGGACAGGGGGCCGTTAGGGTACGAGCAGTACTTC
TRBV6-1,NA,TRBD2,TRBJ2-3,CASSDRGGVSTDTQYF,TGTGCCAGCAGTGATCGGGGAGGGGTTAGCACAGATACGCAGTATTTT
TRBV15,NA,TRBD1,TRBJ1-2,CATSRGLGQGYGYTF,TGTGCCACCAGCAGAGGTTTGGGACAGGGGTATGGCTACACCTTC